This passage covers 20 T cell receptor beta chains from one sample sequenced in a study of blood T cell repertoires in COVID-19. Generated by immunoSEQ multiplex PCR, the TCRdb table keeps only in-frame clones and is missing some. The repertoire includes tens of thousands of clones, less than 80% of them detected once, and roughly 10% sits in the top ten. The sample consisted of peripheral blood. These receptors came from a human donor in a cohort sampled during active COVID-19.

The rearrangement uses TRBV27 and TRBJ2-1; D unclear. Deletions cut 2 bases from V and 4 bases from J, with 9 bases between. Germline values: CDR1 MNHEY, CDR2 SMNVEV (reference sequence). CDR3 size: 14 residues. CDR3 loop: CASSLAAPYNEQFF. DNA of the CDR3: TGTGCCAGCAGTTTAGCGGCACCTTACAATGAGCAGTTCTTC.

The chain joins TRBV28 to TRBJ2-5, with no clear D. Trimming removed 4 bases from V and 2 bases from J, with 5 bases in between. From germline, CDR1 is MDHEN and CDR2 SYDVKM. The CDR3 covers 12 residues. Here the CDR3 reads CASSYLQETQYF. The CDR3 DNA reads as TGTGCCAGCAGTTATCTGCAAGAGACCCAGTACTTC.

The sample holds a few counts of this clone. CDR3 protein: CASSASPGQLLGAFF. CDR3 sequence (DNA): TGTGCCAGCAGTGCGTCCCCGGGACAGCTCCTAGGGGCTTTCTTT. This chain joins TRBV27 and TRBJ1-1; 7 nucleotides agree with TRBD1. Looked up from germline, CDR1 is MNHEY and CDR2 is SMNVEV (reference sequence). Trimming cost V 5 bases and J 11 bases; bases outside gene matches: 17. This CDR3 contains 15 residues.

The chain employs TRBV20-1 and TRBJ2-1; 8 positions match TRBD2. Germline CDR1 DFQATT, CDR2 SNEGSKA (reference sequence). This CDR3 is built from 11 residues. With V trimmed by 5 bases and J by 12 bases, 6 bases remained unmatched. The CDR3 loop reads CSAGLASGQFF. The CDR3 DNA reads as TGCAGTGCTGGACTAGCTTCAGGGCAGTTCTTC.

This clone was seen more than once but under ten times. The V and J genes are TRBV27 and TRBJ1-5; D gene ambiguous. CDR1 is MNHEY, CDR2 SMNVEV, per germline (reference sequence). The CDR3 contains 12 residues. V was cut by 3 bases and J by 6 bases, with 6 bases left in between. The CDR3 spells CASSFSGQPQHF. The CDR3 DNA is TGTGCCAGCAGTTTTTCGGGTCAGCCCCAGCATTTT.

The rearrangement joins TRBV19 to TRBJ2-2, with D unresolved. Germline assignment: CDR1 LNHDA and CDR2 SQIVND (reference sequence). This CDR3 has 14 amino acids. V was trimmed by 6 bases and J by 7 bases, leaving 15 bases between them. The CDR3 region is CASRASVAIGELFF. CDR3 coding DNA: TGTGCCAGTAGAGCGAGCGTTGCCATCGGGGAGCTGTTTTTT.

The chain employs TRBV18 and TRBJ1-2, with no clear D. The CDR3 runs to 15 residues. Trimming stripped 0 bases from V and 4 bases from J, with 12 bases between. Germline CDR1 reads KGHSH; CDR2 reads LQKENI. The chain's CDR3 is CASSPPGEVTYGYTF. The CDR3 bases are TGTGCCAGCTCACCACCAGGAGAGGTTACCTATGGCTACACCTTC.

This chain joins TRBV3-1 (or the pseudogene TRBV3-2) and TRBJ1-5; D gene uncertain. Looked up from germline, CDR1 is LGHDT and CDR2 is YNNKEL (reference sequence). The CDR3 length is 12 residues. With 9 bases removed from V and 3 bases from J, the gap between germline ends came to 9 bases. CDR3 amino acids: CASRLVNQPQHF. CDR3 nucleotide sequence: TGTGCCAGTCGACTCGTCAATCAGCCCCAGCATTTT.

The genes are TRBV25-1 and TRBJ2-5; unclear D gene. Germline V CDR1 and CDR2: MGHDK, SYGVNS. This CDR3 is built from 17 residues. Trimming removed 2 bases at V and 1 base at J, with 17 bases between. The CDR3 DNA is TGTGCCAGCAGTGAAAAAACCTGGTACTTCCGCCAAGAGACCCAGTACTTC. Its protein product is CASSEKTWYFRQETQYF.

The rearrangement links TRBV7-9 to TRBJ1-5, with a possible D match to TRBD1 (5 bases). Germline lookup yields CDR1 SEHNR and CDR2 FQNEAQ (reference sequence). The CDR3 spans 16 residues. V lost 5 bases to trimming and J lost 5 bases, with 19 bases between them. The CDR3 DNA follows: TGTGCCAGCAGCCCTGTCCAGATGGAAGGGGATCAGCCCCAGCATTTT. Encoded protein: CASSPVQMEGDQPQHF. The full variable domain, in which reference TRBV7-9 and TRBJ1-5 provide the parts outside the CDR3, is DTGVSQNPRHKITKRGQNVTFRCDPISEHNRLYWYRQTLGQGPEFLTYFQNEAQLEKSRLLSDRFSAERPKGSFSTLEIQRTEQGDSAMYLCASSPVQMEGDQPQHFGDGTRLSIL.

This clone was recorded once. The chain links TRBV19 to TRBJ1-2, with D possibly being TRBD1 (5 bases). Trimming left V 6 bases short and J 3 bases short, with 17 bases between. The CDR3 sequence is 15 residues long. Germline values: CDR1 LNHDA, CDR2 SQIVND (reference sequence). CDR3 region: CASRLLRETDYGYTF. The CDR3, as DNA: TGTGCCAGTAGACTACTCCGGGAGACAGACTATGGCTACACCTTC.

The CDR3 sequence is CASSNQGGEETQYF. The CDR3 DNA is TGTGCCAGCAGTAACCAGGGGGGCGAAGAGACCCAGTACTTC. The chain couples TRBV6-5 to TRBJ2-5; TRBD1 is a possible D gene (7 bases). The CDR3 totals 14 residues. CDR1 is MNHEY, CDR2 SVGAGI, per germline. V shed 5 bases and J shed 3 bases, with 13 bases lying between them.

The chain carries TRBV11-3 and TRBJ2-2; no clear D. Germline loops: CDR1 SGHNT, CDR2 YENEEA. Deletions cut 1 base from V and 5 bases from J, with 5 bases between. The CDR3 totals 13 residues. The CDR3 region has the DNA TGTGCCAGCAGCTTAGTAGTGACCGGGGAGCTGTTTTTT. Protein product: CASSLVVTGELFF.

The V gene is TRBV7-6, the J gene TRBJ2-3; maybe TRBD2 (6 bases). Trimming stripped 2 bases from V and 6 bases from J, with 12 bases between. There are 14 residues in the CDR3. The germline V gene encodes CDR1 SGHVS and CDR2 FNYEAQ. CDR3 in DNA: TGTGCCAGCAGCTTAATCGGAGGGGAGGATACGCAGTATTTT. It is translated as CASSLIGGEDTQYF.

This sequence joins TRBV6-4 and TRBJ2-3; 8 bases map to TRBD2. This CDR3 is 15 amino acids long. V shed 4 bases and J 5 bases; nucleotides not matched to a gene: 8. In germline, CDR1 is MRHNA, CDR2 SNTAGT. The CDR3 DNA reads as TGTGCCAGCAGTGCCAGCGGGAGAGCGAAAGATACGCAGTATTTT. Encoded protein: CASSASGRAKDTQYF.

The chain employs TRBV10-3 and TRBJ2-7, with 13 positions matching TRBD2. The germline CDR1 and CDR2 sequences are ENHRY and SYGVKD. The CDR3 is 13 residues long. With 7 bases clipped from V and 5 bases from J, the junction kept 2 bases outside the gene matches. As DNA, the CDR3 is TGTGCCATCATGGGACTAGCGGGAAACGAGCAGTACTTC. Encoded protein: CAIMGLAGNEQYF.

The V gene is TRBV15, the J gene TRBJ2-2; D is perhaps TRBD2 (5 bases). The germline V gene has CDR1 LNHNV and CDR2 YYDKDF (reference sequence). Deletions cut 4 bases from V and 3 bases from J, with 18 bases between. The CDR3 runs 17 residues. CDR3 bases: TGTGCCACCAGCACTATTAATAGCGTCCCGGACACCGGGGAGCTGTTTTTT. It is translated as CATSTINSVPDTGELFF.

V usage is TRBV3-1 (or the pseudogene TRBV3-2) and J usage is TRBJ2-7; 8 bases line up with TRBD2. The length of the CDR3 is 15 residues. Germline V gene lookup returns CDR1 LGHDT and CDR2 YNNKEL (reference sequence). V was pared by 1 base and J by 2 bases, with 4 bases of the junction left unmatched. The CDR3 nucleotides read TGTGCCAGCAGCCAAGCCAGCGGGGGACCCTACGAGCAGTACTTC. Encoded protein: CASSQASGGPYEQYF.

The CDR3 protein is CSVESTGLYTGELFF. In DNA, the CDR3 is TGCAGCGTTGAATCAACAGGGTTGTACACCGGGGAGCTGTTTTTT. The V call is TRBV29-1, the J call TRBJ2-2, with D possibly matching TRBD1 (6 bases). The CDR3 consists of 15 residues. Germline values: CDR1 SQVTM, CDR2 ANQGSEA. V lost 2 bases and J lost 3, with 13 bases in between.

This rearrangement joins TRBV6-5 to TRBJ1-5, with 8 bases aligning to TRBD1. Germline V gene sequence: CDR1 MNHEY, CDR2 SVGAGI. V lost 6 bases and J lost 5; bases outside the gene matches: 9. CDR3 size: 15 residues. The CDR3 DNA reads TGTGCCAGCAGCTACACGACAGGGGATGATCAGCCCCAGCATTTT. As protein: CASSYTTGDDQPQHF.